This paragraph covers one T cell receptor (beta chain) sequence. This sample was taken from a study of T cell responses to AZD1222 COVID-19 vaccine. The CDR3 extends over 15 amino acids. Trimming stripped 3 bases from V and 4 bases from J, with 15 bases between. Germline V gene lookup returns CDR1 MNHNS and CDR2 SASEGT. Method: immunoSEQ multiplex PCR; TCRdb's copy keeps in-frame clones and lacks some. The data show 150,000 or so clones, with 88% seen just once and around 3.2% held by the top ten. The sample consisted of peripheral blood, taken on day 0 of AZD1222 vaccination. This chain uses TRBV6-1 with TRBJ1-2; possibly TRBD1 for D (5 bases). The source is an adult in good health. Here the CDR3 reads CASSDIDSSGYGYTF. The DNA of the CDR3 is TGTGCCAGCAGTGATATTGACAGCTCCGGCTATGGCTACACCTTC.